The 10 T cell receptor beta chains in this list originate from one sample, sequenced in a study of technical replicates of blood from a few donors. Repertoires were generated with immunoSEQ multiplex PCR, while TCRdb's copy carries only in-frame clones and drops some. The table has roughly 79,000 clones, under 96% seen once. The specimen was T cells isolated from PBMCs. The receptors come from a human donor in good health.

The chain joins TRBV9 to TRBJ1-3, with 9 bases lining up with TRBD1. Germline V gene sequence: CDR1 SGDLS, CDR2 YYNGEE. The V gene end was trimmed by 3 bases and the J gene end by 2 bases; junction bases not matched to a gene: 0. CDR3 size: 14 residues. The CDR3 reads CASSDRGPGNTIYF. CDR3 DNA: TGTGCCAGCAGCGACAGGGGGCCTGGAAACACCATATATTTT.

This sequence joins TRBV6-5 and TRBJ1-2; D gene ambiguous. Germline values: CDR1 MNHEY, CDR2 SVGAGI. V lost 2 bases to trimming and J lost 0 bases, with 4 bases between them. The CDR3 spans 13 residues. CDR3 region: CASSYRANYGYTF. The CDR3 region has the DNA TGTGCCAGCAGTTACCGGGCTAACTATGGCTACACCTTC.

The chain joins TRBV28 to TRBJ1-5, with unresolved D. The CDR3 has 14 residues. V was pared by 2 bases and J by 8 bases, with 13 bases between. The germline V gene has CDR1 MDHEN and CDR2 SYDVKM. The CDR3 coding sequence is TGTGCCAGCAGTTTAGGCGGGGATCAAAAGCCCCAGCATTTT. Translated: CASSLGGDQKPQHF.

This chain connects TRBV27 to TRBJ2-1; TRBD2 agrees at 8 bases. The V and J ends lost 3 bases and 6 bases, in that order; junction bases with no gene match: 4. Germline V gene data show CDR1 as MNHEY and CDR2 as SMNVEV (reference sequence). This CDR3 has 14 amino acids. The CDR3 loop reads CASSFRLASNEQFF. The CDR3 nucleotides read TGTGCCAGCAGTTTCCGACTAGCGAGCAATGAGCAGTTCTTC.

This chain uses TRBV6-5 with TRBJ1-5, with a possible D match to TRBD1 (6 bases). There are 16 residues in the CDR3. Trimming stripped 2 bases from V and 0 bases from J, with 11 bases between. The V gene's germline CDR1 is MNHEY and CDR2 SVGAGI. In DNA, the CDR3 is TGTGCCAGCAGTTACGGACAGCCGTATAGCAATCAGCCCCAGCATTTT. Residues: CASSYGQPYSNQPQHF.

The rearrangement uses TRBV21-1 and TRBJ2-1; the table's D call, TRBD2, has no DNA check behind it. TRBV21-1 is listed as a pseudogene. The CDR3 is made up of 16 amino acids. The CDR3 DNA follows: TGTGCCAGCAGCCGTCGGGTAGCGGACTCCTACAATGAGCAGTTCTTC. This sequence encodes CASSRRVADSYNEQFF.

This clone has just one count. The chain employs TRBV9 and TRBJ2-7, with TRBD1 identical over 9 bases. The V gene end was trimmed by 4 bases and the J gene end by 0 bases; junction bases not matched to a gene: 5. CDR1 SGDLS and CDR2 YYNGEE come from the germline V gene. The CDR3 has 15 amino acids. The CDR3 sequence: CASSPGTGFSYEQYF. The DNA of the CDR3 is TGTGCCAGCAGCCCAGGGACAGGGTTCTCCTACGAGCAGTACTTC.

The chain links TRBV4-3 to TRBJ2-1, with 7 nucleotides matching TRBD2. Germline V lookup: CDR1 LGHNA, CDR2 YSLEER. After removal of 0 bases from V and 1 base from J, the junction contained 6 bases not matched to a gene. This CDR3 has 17 residues. For the CDR3, the DNA is TGCGCCAGCAGCCAAGATCCCCCTAGCGGATCCTACAATGAGCAGTTCTTC. Its protein is CASSQDPPSGSYNEQFF.

This chain joins TRBV4-3 and TRBJ1-4; no definite D call. V lost 4 bases and J lost 7, with 16 bases in between. Germline V CDR1 and CDR2: LGHNA, YSLEER. The CDR3 runs to 15 residues. In DNA form, the CDR3 reads TGCGCCAGCAGCCCCCGCGGGAAGGCACCTGAAAAACTGTTTTTT. Protein product: CASSPRGKAPEKLFF.

This chain joins TRBV6-5 and TRBJ2-2, with 7 bases that match TRBD2. CDR1 and CDR2 from the germline V gene are MNHEY and SVGAGI. The J segment lost 5 bases and the V segment lost 9 bases, leaving 9 bases of the junction unmatched. The CDR3 length is 14 residues. DNA of the CDR3: TGTGCCAGTCAGACCTCGGGAGGAACCGGGGAGCTGTTTTTT. This gives the protein CASQTSGGTGELFF.